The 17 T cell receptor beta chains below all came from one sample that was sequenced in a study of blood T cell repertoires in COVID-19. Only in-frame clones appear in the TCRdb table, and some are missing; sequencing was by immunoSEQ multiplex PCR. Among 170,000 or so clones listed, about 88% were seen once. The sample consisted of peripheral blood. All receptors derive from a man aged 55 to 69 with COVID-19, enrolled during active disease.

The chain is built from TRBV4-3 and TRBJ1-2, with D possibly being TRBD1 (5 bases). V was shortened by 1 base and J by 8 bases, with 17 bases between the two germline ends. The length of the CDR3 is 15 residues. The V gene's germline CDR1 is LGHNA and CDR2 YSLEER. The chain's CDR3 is CASSQVSTAGGGYTF. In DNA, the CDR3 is TGCGCCAGCAGCCAAGTTTCCACCGCGGGGGGAGGCTACACCTTC.

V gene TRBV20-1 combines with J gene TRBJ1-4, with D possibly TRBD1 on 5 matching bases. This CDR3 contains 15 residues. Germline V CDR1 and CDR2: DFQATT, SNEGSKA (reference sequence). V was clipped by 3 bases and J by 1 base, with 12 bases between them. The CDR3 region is CSASLTGGTNEKLFF. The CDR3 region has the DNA TGCAGTGCTAGTCTGACGGGGGGAACTAATGAAAAACTGTTTTTT.

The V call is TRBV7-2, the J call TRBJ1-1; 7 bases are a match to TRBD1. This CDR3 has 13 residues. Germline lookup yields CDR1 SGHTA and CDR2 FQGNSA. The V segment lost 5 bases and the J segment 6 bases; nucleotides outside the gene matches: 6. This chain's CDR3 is CASSPTGMAEAFF. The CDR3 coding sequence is TGTGCCAGCAGCCCGACAGGGATGGCTGAAGCTTTCTTT.

Here the CDR3 DNA reads TGTGCCAGCAGCTTAGAACAGGGGACCAAAAACATTCAGTACTTC. It yields the protein CASSLEQGTKNIQYF. This sequence joins TRBV7-2 and TRBJ2-4; 7 bases are shared with TRBD1. This CDR3 is 15 amino acids long. Unmatched junction bases numbered 2, after V lost 1 base and J lost 2 bases. Germline V gene data show CDR1 as SGHTA and CDR2 as FQGNSA. Full variable domain (outside the CDR3, taken from reference TRBV7-2 and TRBJ2-4): GAGVSQSPSNKVTEKGKDVELRCDPISGHTALYWYRQSLGQGLEFLIYFQGNSAPDKSGLPSDRFSAERTGGSVSTLTIQRTQQEDSAVYLCASSLEQGTKNIQYFGAGTRLSVL.

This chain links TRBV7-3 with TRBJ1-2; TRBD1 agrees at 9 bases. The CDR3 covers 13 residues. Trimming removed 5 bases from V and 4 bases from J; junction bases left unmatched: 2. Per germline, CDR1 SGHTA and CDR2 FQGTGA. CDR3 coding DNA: TGTGCCAGCAGCACGGGACAGGGCTATGGCTACACCTTC. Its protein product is CASSTGQGYGYTF.

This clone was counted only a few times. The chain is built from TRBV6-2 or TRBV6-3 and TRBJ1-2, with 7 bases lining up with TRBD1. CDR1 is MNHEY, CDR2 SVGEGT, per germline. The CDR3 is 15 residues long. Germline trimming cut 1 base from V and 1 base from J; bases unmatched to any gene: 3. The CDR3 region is CASSYFTGVNYGYTF. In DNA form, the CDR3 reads TGTGCCAGCAGTTACTTCACAGGGGTTAACTATGGCTACACCTTC.

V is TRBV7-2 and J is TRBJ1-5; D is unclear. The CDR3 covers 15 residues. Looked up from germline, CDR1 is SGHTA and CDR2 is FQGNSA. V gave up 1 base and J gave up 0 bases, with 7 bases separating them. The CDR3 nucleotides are TGTGCCAGCAGCTTAGGAGGGATTAGCAATCAGCCCCAGCATTTT. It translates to CASSLGGISNQPQHF.

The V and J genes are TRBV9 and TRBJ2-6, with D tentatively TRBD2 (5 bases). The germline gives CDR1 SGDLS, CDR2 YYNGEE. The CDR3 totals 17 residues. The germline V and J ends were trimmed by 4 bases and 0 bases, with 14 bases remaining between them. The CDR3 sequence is CASSNTGFSSGANVLTF. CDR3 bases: TGTGCCAGCAGCAATACGGGATTCTCCTCTGGGGCCAACGTCCTGACTTTC.

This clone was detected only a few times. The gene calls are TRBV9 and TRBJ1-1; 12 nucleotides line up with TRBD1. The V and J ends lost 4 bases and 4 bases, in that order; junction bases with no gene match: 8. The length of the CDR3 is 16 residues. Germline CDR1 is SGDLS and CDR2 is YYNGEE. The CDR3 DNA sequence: TGTGCCAGCAGCCCCGGGACAGGGGGCATGGGCACTGAAGCTTTCTTT. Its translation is CASSPGTGGMGTEAFF.

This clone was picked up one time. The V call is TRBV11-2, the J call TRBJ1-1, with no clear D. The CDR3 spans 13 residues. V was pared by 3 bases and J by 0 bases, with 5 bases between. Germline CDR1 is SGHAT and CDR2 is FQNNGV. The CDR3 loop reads CASSLRLNTEAFF. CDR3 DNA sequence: TGTGCCAGCAGCTTGCGGCTGAACACTGAAGCTTTCTTT.

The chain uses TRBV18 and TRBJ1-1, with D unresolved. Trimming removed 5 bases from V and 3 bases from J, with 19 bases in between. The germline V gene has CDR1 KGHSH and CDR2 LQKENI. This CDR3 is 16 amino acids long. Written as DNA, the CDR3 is TGTGCCAGCTCAGCCGAAACGGGGAGCAGGTACACTGAAGCTTTCTTT. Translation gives CASSAETGSRYTEAFF.

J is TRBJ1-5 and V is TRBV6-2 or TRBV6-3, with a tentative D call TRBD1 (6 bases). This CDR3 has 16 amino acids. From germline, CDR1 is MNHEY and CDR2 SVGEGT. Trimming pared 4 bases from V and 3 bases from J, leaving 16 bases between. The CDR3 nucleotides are TGTGCCAGCAGTTTGAACAGGGAATACGACAATCAGCCCCAGCATTTT. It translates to CASSLNREYDNQPQHF.

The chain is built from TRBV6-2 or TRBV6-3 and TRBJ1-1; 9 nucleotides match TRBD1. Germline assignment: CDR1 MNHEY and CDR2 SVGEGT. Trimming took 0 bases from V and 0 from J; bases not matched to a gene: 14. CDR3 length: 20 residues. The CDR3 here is CASSYSTGWDRVKLNTEAFF. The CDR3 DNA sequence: TGTGCCAGCAGTTACTCGACAGGCTGGGACAGGGTTAAGTTGAACACTGAAGCTTTCTTT.

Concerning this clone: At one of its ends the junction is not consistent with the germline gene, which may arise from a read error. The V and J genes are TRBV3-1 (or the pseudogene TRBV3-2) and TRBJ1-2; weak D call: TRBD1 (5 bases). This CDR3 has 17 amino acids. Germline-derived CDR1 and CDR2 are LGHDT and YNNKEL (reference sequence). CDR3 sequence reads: CASSEEVAGQLNYGYTF. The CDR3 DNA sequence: TGTGCCAGCAGCGAAGAGGTAGCCGGACAACTTAACTATGGCTACACCTTC.

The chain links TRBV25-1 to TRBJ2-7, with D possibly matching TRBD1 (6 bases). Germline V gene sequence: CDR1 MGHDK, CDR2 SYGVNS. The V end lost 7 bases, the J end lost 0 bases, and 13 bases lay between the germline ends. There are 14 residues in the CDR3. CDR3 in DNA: TGTGCCAGCACTGGGACACGAGGCTCCTACGAGCAGTACTTC. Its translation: CASTGTRGSYEQYF.

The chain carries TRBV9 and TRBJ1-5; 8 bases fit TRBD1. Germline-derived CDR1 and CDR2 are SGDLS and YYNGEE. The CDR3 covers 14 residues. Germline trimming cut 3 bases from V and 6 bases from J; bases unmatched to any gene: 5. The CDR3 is CASSGGQGGQPQHF. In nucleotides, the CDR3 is TGTGCCAGCAGCGGTGGACAGGGCGGTCAGCCCCAGCATTTT.

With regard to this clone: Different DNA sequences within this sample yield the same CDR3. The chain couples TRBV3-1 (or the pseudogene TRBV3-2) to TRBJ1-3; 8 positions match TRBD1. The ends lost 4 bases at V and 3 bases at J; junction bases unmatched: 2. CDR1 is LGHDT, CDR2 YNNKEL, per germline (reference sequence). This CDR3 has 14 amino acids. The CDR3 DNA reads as TGTGCCAGCAGCCTAGGGACAGGTGGAAACACCATATATTTT. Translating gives CASSLGTGGNTIYF.